The 26 T cell receptor beta chains below all came from one sample that was sequenced in a study of post-analysis software for immune sequencing data. Their specific antigens are unknown. Study results and limitations: Compared with controls, patients had more of roughly five TRBV segments, including TRBV5-6, TRBV5-1 and TRBV20-1.

cDNA libraries of TCR beta carried unique molecular identifiers. Via MiXCR, TCRdb re-called the PCR reads, giving one row per CDR3 protein. The table lists approximately 770,000 distinct CDR3 sequences, about 45% of them singletons. Sequences were obtained from blood. The receptors were sampled from a girl aged 5-17 years with multiple sclerosis.

The chain carries TRBV10-2 and TRBJ2-5; D unclear. V was cut by 3 bases and J by 5 bases, with 4 bases left in between. CDR1 WSHSY and CDR2 SAAADI come from the germline V gene. The CDR3 is 11 amino acids. The CDR3 DNA reads TGCGCCAGCAGTGAATCTGAGACCCAGTACTTC. This translates into CASSESETQYF.

This clonotype was seen a few times. The gene calls are TRBV12-3 or TRBV12-4 and TRBJ2-7; 9 bases map to TRBD1. The J call may be in error: the DNA end matches TRBJ2-5 better. The CDR3 runs to 17 residues. The CDR3 here is CASSRRTPGQGVETQYF. The CDR3, as DNA: TGTGCCAGCAGTCGCCGAACTCCGGGACAGGGTGTGGAGACCCAGTACTTC.

The J gene is TRBJ2-1, the V gene TRBV29-1, with D perhaps TRBD1 or TRBD2 (5 bases each). The CDR3 length is 16 residues. The germline V gene encodes CDR1 SQVTM and CDR2 ANQGSEA. The ends were cut back, 8 bases at V and 4 bases at J, with 24 bases in the middle. CDR3 region: CSSEGLGLGSYNEQFF. The CDR3 DNA follows: TGCAGCTCTGAGGGCCTGGGGCTAGGAAGTTACAATGAGCAGTTCTTC.

The chain links TRBV3-1 to TRBJ2-1; no firm D call. This CDR3 comprises 12 residues. Looked up from germline, CDR1 is LGHDT and CDR2 is YNNKEL (reference sequence). V gave up 6 bases and J gave up 6 bases, with 9 bases separating them. DNA of the CDR3: TGTGCCAGCAGAGGGCAGTTCAATGAGCAGTTCTTC. Translating gives CASRGQFNEQFF.

The chain uses TRBV24-1 and TRBJ2-5; TRBD2 might be the D (6 bases). Trimming removed 4 bases from V and 1 base from J, with 9 bases in between. The length of the CDR3 is 14 residues. Germline V gives CDR1 KGHDR, CDR2 SFDVKD. The CDR3 is CATSEGTFQETQYF. The CDR3 bases are TGTGCCACCAGTGAGGGGACTTTCCAAGAGACCCAGTACTTC.

This rearrangement joins TRBV20-1 to TRBJ2-7, with TRBD2 as a possible D gene (5 bases). With 5 bases removed from V and 3 bases from J, the gap between germline ends came to 17 bases. The CDR3 has 14 amino acids. The germline V gene has CDR1 DFQATT and CDR2 SNEGSKA (reference sequence). CDR3 loop: CSARRVVGSYEQYF. In DNA, the CDR3 is TGCAGTGCTCGGAGAGTCGTGGGGAGCTACGAGCAGTACTTC.

The chain joins TRBV24-1 to TRBJ2-1; a possible D gene is TRBD2 (5 bases). V was cut by 3 bases and J by 6 bases, with 14 bases left in between. Germline lookup yields CDR1 KGHDR and CDR2 SFDVKD. The CDR3 has 15 amino acids. The CDR3 DNA is TGTGCCACCAGTGATCCGACTGGACTTGCCAATGAGCAGTTCTTC. It codes for CATSDPTGLANEQFF.

This clonotype was counted between two and nine times. The chain is built from TRBV6-5 and TRBJ1-5, with D possibly matching TRBD1 (6 bases). Germline CDR1 reads MNHEY; CDR2 reads SVGAGI. The V end was cut by 6 bases, the J end by 2 bases, with 8 bases between. The CDR3 covers 13 residues. CDR3 DNA sequence: TGTGCCAGCAGGCGGACAGGCAATCAGCCCCAGCATTTT. This codes for CASRRTGNQPQHF.

The J gene is TRBJ2-1, the V gene TRBV20-1; a weak D match, TRBD2 (5 bases). Germline CDR1 and CDR2: DFQATT and SNEGSKA (reference sequence). The CDR3 length is 13 residues. V lost 1 base and J lost 5, with 9 bases in between. The CDR3: CSARVNGNNEQFF. For the CDR3, the DNA is TGCAGTGCTAGAGTAAACGGGAACAATGAGCAGTTCTTC.

This chain uses TRBV6-2 or TRBV6-3 with TRBJ2-7; possible D gene TRBD2, 5 bases. The CDR3 extends over 17 amino acids. V gave up 5 bases and J gave up 2 bases, with 22 bases separating them. The germline V gene has CDR1 MNHEY and CDR2 SVGEGT. CDR3: CASSPSSGGTRTYEQYF. The CDR3 DNA is TGTGCCAGCAGTCCAAGTTCGGGCGGTACTAGAACCTACGAGCAGTACTTC.

The V call is TRBV7-9, the J call TRBJ2-5; the match to TRBD1 covers 7 bases. The DNA matches TRBJ2-7 better at its end, which makes the J call doubtful. From germline, CDR1 is SEHNR and CDR2 FQNEAQ (reference sequence). The CDR3 sequence is 15 residues long. Here the CDR3 DNA reads TGTGCCAGCAGCAGAACCGGGACAGACCCGTCCGAGCAGTACTTC. It encodes CASSRTGTDPSEQYF.

This clonotype showed up many times. V and J are TRBV20-1 and TRBJ2-1; the D gene is possibly TRBD1 (5 bases). This CDR3 is 13 amino acids long. Trimming removed 1 base from V and 5 bases from J, with 9 bases in between. Looked up from germline, CDR1 is DFQATT and CDR2 is SNEGSKA (reference sequence). The CDR3 reads CSARGGADNEQFF. The CDR3 DNA sequence: TGCAGTGCTAGAGGGGGCGCTGACAATGAGCAGTTCTTC.

This clonotype was counted once. V gene TRBV5-1 combines with J gene TRBJ2-4, with 7 bases fitting TRBD1. The J call may be incorrect, as the DNA end agrees better with TRBJ2-7. Germline CDR1 reads SGHRS; CDR2 reads YFSETQ. The CDR3 spans 16 residues. The CDR3 sequence: CASSLEWDSGRDEQYF. The CDR3 DNA is TGCGCCAGCAGCTTGGAGTGGGACAGCGGCCGCGACGAGCAGTACTTC.

This sequence joins TRBV20-1 and TRBJ2-5, with a tentative D call TRBD2 (6 bases). The V end was cut by 0 bases, the J end by 4 bases, with 12 bases between. This CDR3 spans 14 amino acids. Germline values: CDR1 DFQATT, CDR2 SNEGSKA (reference sequence). The CDR3 DNA follows: TGCAGTGCTAGAGAACCCGGGAGACGAGAGACCCAGTACTTC. Translation gives CSAREPGRRETQYF.

This rearrangement joins TRBV4-2 to TRBJ1-2, with 8 bases aligning to TRBD1. Losses at the gene ends were 2 bases for V and 1 base for J; bases not matched to a gene: 9. This CDR3 has 17 residues. The V gene's germline CDR1 is LGHNA and CDR2 YNFKEQ. CDR3 protein: CASSQSRGQGVNYGYTF. In nucleotides, the CDR3 is TGTGCCAGCAGCCAATCCCGAGGACAGGGAGTTAACTATGGCTACACCTTC.

The rearrangement links TRBV5-1 to TRBJ2-4; 7 nucleotides agree with TRBD1. This CDR3 is built from 14 residues. V lost 4 bases, J lost 8 bases, and 9 bases stayed unmatched. Germline values: CDR1 SGHRS, CDR2 YFSETQ. CDR3 amino acids: CASSPTGMRDIQYF. The CDR3 coding sequence is TGCGCCAGCAGCCCGACAGGGATGCGGGACATTCAGTACTTC.

The chain joins TRBV20-1 to TRBJ1-5; TRBD1 is a possible D gene (6 bases). Trimming took off 3 bases at V and 3 bases at J, with 9 bases between the two ends. CDR3 size: 13 residues. The V gene's germline CDR1 is DFQATT and CDR2 SNEGSKA (reference sequence). CDR3 residues: CSASRGPNQPQHF. CDR3 bases: TGCAGTGCTAGCAGGGGCCCCAATCAGCCCCAGCATTTT.

The chain carries TRBV29-1 and TRBJ2-7; D perhaps matches TRBD2 (5 bases). CDR3 length equals 15 residues. V dropped 4 bases and J dropped 0 bases, with 16 bases sitting between them. Germline CDR1 SQVTM, CDR2 ANQGSEA. The CDR3 loop is CSVGVVAEGSYEQYF. DNA for the CDR3: TGCAGCGTTGGAGTCGTTGCTGAGGGCTCCTACGAGCAGTACTTC.

This clonotype was seen a few times. V is TRBV6-2 or TRBV6-3 and J is TRBJ2-7, with 7 nucleotides matching TRBD1. Germline V CDR1 and CDR2: MNHEY, SVGEGT. J lost 3 bases, V lost 7 bases, and 6 bases had no gene match. This CDR3 is built from 13 residues. The CDR3 DNA reads as TGTGCCAGCACCCACGACAGGGACTACGAGCAGTACTTC. It codes for CASTHDRDYEQYF.

This clonotype was seen only once. A read error may account for a junction end that differs from germline. The chain uses TRBV14 and TRBJ1-2, with 8 positions matching TRBD1. Germline CDR1 is SGHDN and CDR2 is FVKESK. This CDR3 spans 14 amino acids. The CDR3 reads CASNQADRGYGYTF. In DNA form, the CDR3 reads TGTGCCAGCAACCAAGCCGACAGGGGCTATGGCTACACCTTC.

The chain employs TRBV20-1 and TRBJ2-1; 8 nucleotides match TRBD2. V lost 1 base and J lost 7; bases outside the gene matches: 6. Germline loops: CDR1 DFQATT, CDR2 SNEGSKA (reference sequence). The CDR3 covers 14 residues. The CDR3 sequence is CSARGAGDRNEQFF. DNA for the CDR3: TGCAGTGCTAGAGGAGCGGGAGACAGGAATGAGCAGTTCTTC.

The chain uses TRBV24-1 and TRBJ1-2, with D perhaps TRBD1 (6 bases). Germline V lookup: CDR1 KGHDR, CDR2 SFDVKD. V was clipped by 3 bases and J by 6 bases, with 13 bases between them. The CDR3 length is 14 residues. The CDR3 is CATSDEGGWHGYTF. The CDR3 nucleotides read TGTGCCACCAGTGATGAAGGGGGTTGGCATGGCTACACCTTC.

This clonotype was observed a few times. The gene calls are TRBV21-1 and TRBJ2-5; the D call of TRBD2 is as the table states it, not checked on the DNA. TRBV21-1 is listed as a pseudogene. CDR3 length equals 19 residues. The CDR3 sequence is CASSKNKPPEAGERETQYF. The CDR3 DNA is TGTGCCAGCAGCAAAAATAAGCCCCCAGAGGCGGGAGAAAGAGAGACCCAGTACTTC.

The chain combines TRBV12-3 or TRBV12-4 with TRBJ2-3; no reliable D call. Trimming pared 4 bases from V and 2 bases from J, leaving 16 bases between. This CDR3 has 16 amino acids. The CDR3 DNA is TGTGCCAGCAGTTACCCGTTCGATGGCCTCACAGATACGCAGTATTTT. Translated: CASSYPFDGLTDTQYF.

This clonotype was seen just once. The V and J genes are TRBV20-1 and TRBJ1-1; TRBD1 agrees at 10 bases. The germline CDR1 and CDR2 sequences are DFQATT and SNEGSKA (reference sequence). Losses at the gene ends were 5 bases for V and 9 bases for J; bases not matched to a gene: 12. CDR3 length equals 14 residues. The CDR3 DNA sequence: TGCAGTGCTCCGCATCGGACAGGGGGGGATAAAGCTTTCTTT. It translates to CSAPHRTGGDKAFF.

The chain recombines TRBV10-3 with TRBJ2-7, with 8 positions matching TRBD1. V trimming: 2 bases; J trimming: 2 bases; junction bases outside the gene matches: 8. Germline V lookup: CDR1 ENHRY, CDR2 SYGVKD. This CDR3 has 16 amino acids. CDR3 sequence (DNA): TGTGCCATCAGTGAGACCAACTCGGACAGGGCCTACGAGCAGTACTTC. It encodes CAISETNSDRAYEQYF.